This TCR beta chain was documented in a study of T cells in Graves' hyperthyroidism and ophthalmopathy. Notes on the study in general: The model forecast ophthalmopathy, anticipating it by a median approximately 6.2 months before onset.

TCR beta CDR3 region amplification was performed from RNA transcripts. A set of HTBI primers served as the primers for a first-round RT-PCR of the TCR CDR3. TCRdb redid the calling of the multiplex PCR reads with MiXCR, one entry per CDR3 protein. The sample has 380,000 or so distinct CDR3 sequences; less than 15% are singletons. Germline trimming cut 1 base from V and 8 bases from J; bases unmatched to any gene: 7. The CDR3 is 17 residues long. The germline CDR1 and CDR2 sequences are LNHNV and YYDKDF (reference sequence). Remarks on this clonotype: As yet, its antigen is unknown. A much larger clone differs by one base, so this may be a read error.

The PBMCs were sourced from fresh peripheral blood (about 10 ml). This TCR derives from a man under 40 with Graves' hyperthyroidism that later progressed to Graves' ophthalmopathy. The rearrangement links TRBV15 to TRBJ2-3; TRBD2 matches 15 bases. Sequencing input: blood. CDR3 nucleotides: TGTGCCACCAGCAGAGGGACTAGCGGGGGGGCTTCAGGTACGCAGTATTTT. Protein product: CATSRGTSGGASGTQYF.